The clone carrying this T cell receptor (beta chain) has a handful of counts. This specimen includes other DNA sequences encoding the same CDR3. Repertoires were generated with immunoSEQ multiplex PCR, while TCRdb's copy carries only in-frame clones and drops some. The sample carries about 94,000 clones, approximately 93% recorded once. The data belong to a study of siplizumab effects on memory and regulatory T cells. V lost 2 bases and J 4 bases, leaving 8 bases between the germline ends. CDR3 size: 13 residues. Germline V gene data show CDR1 as SNHLY and CDR2 as FYNNEI. The receptor's source is a human donor in good health. The V call is TRBV2, the J call TRBJ1-2, with a weak D call TRBD1 (5 bases). Specimen: non-Treg CD4+ T cells sorted from blood. The CDR3 region has the DNA TGTGCCAGCAGTGAACAGGGATCCTATGGCTACACCTTC. The encoded protein is CASSEQGSYGYTF. Looking up the rest from reference TRBV2 and TRBJ1-2 gives the full variable domain: EPEVTQTPSHQVTQMGQEVILRCVPISNHLYFYWYRQILGQKVEFLVSFYNNEISEKSEIFDDQFSVERPDGSNFTLKIRSTKLEDSAMYFCASSEQGSYGYTFGSGTRLTVV.